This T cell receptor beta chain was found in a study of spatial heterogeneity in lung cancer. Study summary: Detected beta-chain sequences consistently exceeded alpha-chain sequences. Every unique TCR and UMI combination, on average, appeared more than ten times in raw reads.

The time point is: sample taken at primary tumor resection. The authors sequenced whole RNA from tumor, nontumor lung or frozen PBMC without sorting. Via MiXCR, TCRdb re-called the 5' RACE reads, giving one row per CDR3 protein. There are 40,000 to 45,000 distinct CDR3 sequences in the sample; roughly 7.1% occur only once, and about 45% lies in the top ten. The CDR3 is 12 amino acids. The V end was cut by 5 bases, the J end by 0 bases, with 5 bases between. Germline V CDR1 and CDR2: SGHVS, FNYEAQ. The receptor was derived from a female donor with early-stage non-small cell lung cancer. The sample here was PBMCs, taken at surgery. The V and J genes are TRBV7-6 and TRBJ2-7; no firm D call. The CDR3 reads CASSPLSYEQYF. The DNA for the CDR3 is TGTGCCAGCAGCCCCCTCTCCTACGAGCAGTACTTC. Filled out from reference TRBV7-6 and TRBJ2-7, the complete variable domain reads GAGVSQSPRYKVTKRGQDVALRCDPISGHVSLYWYRQALGQGPEFLTYFNYEAQQDKSGLPNDRFSAERPEGSISTLTIQRTEQRDSAMYRCASSPLSYEQYFGPGTRLTVT.